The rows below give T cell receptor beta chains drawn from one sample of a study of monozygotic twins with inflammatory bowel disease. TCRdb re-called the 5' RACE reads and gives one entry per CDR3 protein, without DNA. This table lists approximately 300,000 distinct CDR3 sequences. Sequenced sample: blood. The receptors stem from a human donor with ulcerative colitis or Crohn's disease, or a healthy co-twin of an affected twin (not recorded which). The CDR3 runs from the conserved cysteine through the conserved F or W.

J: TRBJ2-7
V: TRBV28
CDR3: CASSLSGGAYEQYF

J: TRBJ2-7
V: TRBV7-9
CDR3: CASSSVWQGTTYEQYF

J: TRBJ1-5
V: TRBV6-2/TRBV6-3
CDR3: CASSYQSPSPASSNQPQHF

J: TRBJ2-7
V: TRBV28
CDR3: CASSPNGGRYYEQYF

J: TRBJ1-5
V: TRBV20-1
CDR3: CSARPPNQPQHF

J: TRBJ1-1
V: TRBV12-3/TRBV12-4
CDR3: CASSFGRENTEAFF

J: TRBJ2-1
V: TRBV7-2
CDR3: CANREGVGSREQFF

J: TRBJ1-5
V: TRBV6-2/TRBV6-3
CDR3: CASSYEGGQPQHF

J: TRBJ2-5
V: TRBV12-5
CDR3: CASAYGRETQYF

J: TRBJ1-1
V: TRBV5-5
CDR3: CASSQDIQTEAFF

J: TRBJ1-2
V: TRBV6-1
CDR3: CASTPDRVYGYTF

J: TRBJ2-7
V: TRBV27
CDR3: CASSLVAGGHYEQYF

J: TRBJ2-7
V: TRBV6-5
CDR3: CASSCFSRRPGDTYEQYF

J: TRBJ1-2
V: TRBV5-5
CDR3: CASSFRSGGYTF

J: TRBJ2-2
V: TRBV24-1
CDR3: CATSDQNTGELFF

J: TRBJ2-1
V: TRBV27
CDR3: CASGQGAYNEQFF

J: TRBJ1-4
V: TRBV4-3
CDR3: CASSRLGSGGSEKLFF

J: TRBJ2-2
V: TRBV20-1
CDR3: CSARSAGVVGELFF

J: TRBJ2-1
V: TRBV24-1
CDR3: CATSGAQNNKQFF

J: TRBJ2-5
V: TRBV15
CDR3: CATSRTGLAGVETQYF

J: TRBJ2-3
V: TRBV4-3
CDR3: CASSHLAGGQADTQYF

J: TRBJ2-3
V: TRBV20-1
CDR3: CSARDGPGRDTQYF

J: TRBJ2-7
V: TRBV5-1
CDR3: CASSLGDISTYEQYF

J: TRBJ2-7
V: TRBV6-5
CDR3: CAGSYHSGRAGEQYF

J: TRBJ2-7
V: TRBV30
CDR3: CAWTPDKGKQYF

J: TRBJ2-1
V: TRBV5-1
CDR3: CASSPPGLAFPSSYNEQFF

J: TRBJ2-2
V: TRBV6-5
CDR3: CASSYASGELFF

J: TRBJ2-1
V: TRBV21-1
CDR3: CASVRDYNEQFF

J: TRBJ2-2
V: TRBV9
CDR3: CASSQTHLRGTGELFF

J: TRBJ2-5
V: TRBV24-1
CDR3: CATSDPQTRTETQYF

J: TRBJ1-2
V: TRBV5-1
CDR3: CASSLRFPTGRSDSYGYTF

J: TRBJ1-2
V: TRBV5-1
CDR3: CASSLAGSYGYTF

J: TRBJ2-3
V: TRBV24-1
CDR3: CATSQQGGAGGTTDTQYF

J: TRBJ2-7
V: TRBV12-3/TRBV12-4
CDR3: CASSSGGSSYEQYF

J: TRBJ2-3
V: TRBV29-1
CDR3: CRPGLAGITDTQYF

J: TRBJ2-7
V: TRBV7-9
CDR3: CASSSLTTYEQYF

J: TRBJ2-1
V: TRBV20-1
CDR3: CSAGGLAGAYNEQFF

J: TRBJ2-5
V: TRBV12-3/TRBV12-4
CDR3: CASSLGTKETQYF

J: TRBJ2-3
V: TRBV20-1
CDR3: CSPTWVTVSDTQYF

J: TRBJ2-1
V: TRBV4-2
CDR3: CASSPSQDHNEQFF

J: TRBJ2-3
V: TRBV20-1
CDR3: CSKSGTSHSGNTDTQYF

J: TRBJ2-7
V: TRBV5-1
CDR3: CASSFGTPTEQYF

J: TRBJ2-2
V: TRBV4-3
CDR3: CASSPQRGRVVVGELFF

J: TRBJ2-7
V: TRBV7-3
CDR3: CASSPGQQKQSEQYF

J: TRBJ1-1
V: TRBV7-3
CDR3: CASSLSRGGNTEAFF